The 9 T cell receptor beta chains below all came from one sample that was sequenced in a study of early T cells in non-severe SARS-CoV-2 infection (dated by TCRdb to about 2021). Library construction relied on 5' RACE. Instrument used: NextSeq 500. TCRdb reprocessed the public reads (quality trimming at Q25 with fastp, clone calling with MiXCR) and kept in-frame beta chains. CDR3 protein sequences are deduplicated, and each keeps its most common genes and DNA. The sample data list some 49,000 distinct CDR3 sequences, and about 4% of these were observed just once. About 6% of the sample is in the top ten clones. The sequencing input was whole blood. These receptors were taken from an adult who was a healthcare worker with PCR-confirmed SARS-CoV-2 infection or an uninfected control (not recorded which).

In its sample, this clonotype was seen a few times. The chain couples TRBV20-1 to TRBJ2-5; TRBD1 agrees at 7 bases. The trim removed 6 bases at V and 3 bases at J, leaving 7 bases unmatched. Germline loops: CDR1 DFQATT, CDR2 SNEGSKA (reference sequence). The CDR3 consists of 13 residues. CDR3 in amino acids: CSARGWIEETQYF. The CDR3 DNA reads TGCAGTGCCAGGGGGTGGATAGAAGAGACCCAGTACTTC.

This clonotype came up many times. The chain links TRBV12-3 or TRBV12-4 to TRBJ1-1; TRBD1 matches at 8 bases. The length of the CDR3 is 13 residues. V trimming: 6 bases; J trimming: 4 bases; junction bases outside the gene matches: 4. In DNA form, the CDR3 reads TGTGCCAGCAGGAAAGGGACAGGCACTGAAGCTTTCTTT. Its translation: CASRKGTGTEAFF.

This clonotype was recorded many times. The CDR3 DNA reads TGCAGTGCTAGAGATCTCGGGGACGGCACTGAAGCTTTCTTT. Translating gives CSARDLGDGTEAFF. J is TRBJ1-1 and V is TRBV20-1; D might be TRBD1 (5 bases). This CDR3 comprises 14 residues. V was clipped by 0 bases and J by 4 bases, with 12 bases between them. Germline lookup yields CDR1 DFQATT and CDR2 SNEGSKA (reference sequence).

This clonotype came up many times. The gene calls are TRBV5-1 and TRBJ2-1; 9 positions agree with TRBD2. This CDR3 region has 13 residues. Germline CDR1 and CDR2: SGHRS and YFSETQ. J was trimmed by 6 bases and V by 7 bases; bases with no gene match: 5. CDR3 amino acids: CASGLALGNEQFF. DNA of the CDR3: TGCGCCAGCGGACTAGCGCTAGGCAATGAGCAGTTCTTC.

The chain links TRBV5-1 to TRBJ2-3; D might be TRBD1 (6 bases). Germline values: CDR1 SGHRS, CDR2 YFSETQ. The V end was cut by 2 bases, the J end by 3 bases, with 10 bases between. The CDR3 extends over 14 amino acids. CDR3 bases: TGCGCCAGCAGCTTCCATACAGGGACAGATACGCAGTATTTT. This encodes CASSFHTGTDTQYF.

This clonotype was seen many times. This chain's CDR3 is CASSLGSGWSEAFF. CDR3 sequence (DNA): TGCGCCAGCAGCTTGGGGTCAGGGTGGTCTGAAGCTTTCTTT. The chain employs TRBV5-1 and TRBJ1-1; the D gene is possibly TRBD1 (5 bases). Trimming cost V 0 bases and J 6 bases, with 12 bases left between them. The length of the CDR3 is 14 residues. Germline-derived CDR1 and CDR2 are SGHRS and YFSETQ. Full variable domain (remainder filled in from reference TRBV5-1 and TRBJ1-1): KAGVTQTPRYLIKTRGQQVTLSCSPISGHRSVSWYQQTPGQGLQFLFEYFSETQRNKGNFPGRFSGRQFSNSRSEMNVSTLELGDSALYLCASSLGSGWSEAFFGQGTRLTVV.

This clonotype was seen many times. This chain connects TRBV20-1 to TRBJ1-1, with D hard to call. This CDR3 has 13 residues. The V and J ends lost 2 bases and 6 bases respectively, with 13 bases between them. The V gene's germline CDR1 is DFQATT and CDR2 SNEGSKA (reference sequence). The CDR3 nucleotides read TGCAGTGCTAGATTAGTCGAGGGTGCTGAAGCTTTCTTT. It translates to CSARLVEGAEAFF.

As regards this clonotype: A much larger clone sits a single nucleotide away, making a read error possible. Because it lacks the conserved phenylalanine or tryptophan at the end, this CDR3 is likely a read error. The rearrangement joins TRBV7-2 to TRBJ1-6; no clear D. Germline assignment: CDR1 SGHTA and CDR2 FQGNSA. Trimming took off 4 bases at V and 4 bases at J, with 2 bases between the two ends. The CDR3 loop spans 12 amino acids. In DNA form, the CDR3 reads TGTGCCAGCAGCTCATATAATTCACCCCTCCACTCT. This codes for CASSSYNSPLHS.

This clonotype showed up many times. Here the CDR3 reads CASSPLLRGSSYEQYF. CDR3 bases: TGTGCCAGCAGCCCCTTGTTGAGGGGCAGCTCCTACGAGCAGTACTTC. This chain links TRBV3-2 with TRBJ2-7; the table's D call of TRBD1 was not tested on the DNA. TRBV3-2 is a known pseudogene. The CDR3 sequence is 16 residues long.